This TCR beta chain was found in a study of shared T cell receptors in the human thymus. Profiled with immunoSEQ multiplex PCR; TCRdb holds only in-frame clones, not every one. Counted here are some 720,000 clones, 88% occurring once; the ten biggest clones make up 0.0095% to 0.013%. V gave up 6 bases and J gave up 2 bases; unmatched junction bases: 3. Germline CDR1 and CDR2: WNHNN and SYGVQD (reference sequence). The CDR3 is 13 residues long. This same sample was also part of a study on human thymus T cells. That work contributes: Repertoires sampled from thymus and blood appeared biased in V and J gene usage. In unrelated individuals, thymic repertoires overlapped highly, according to related research.

The TCR originated in a boy under two years old with a congenital heart defect. The sequenced sample consisted of thymocytes. The rearrangement links TRBV10-1 to TRBJ1-2; 7 bases are a match to TRBD1. CDR3 sequence: CASRTGPNYGYTF. In DNA, the CDR3 is TGCGCCAGCAGGACAGGGCCCAACTATGGCTACACCTTC.